The T cell receptor (beta chain) described here comes from a study of blood T cell repertoires in COVID-19. Study-wide context: COVID-19 samples collected from the United States, Italy and Spain covered acute and convalescent phases. T cells, B-cell-depleted T cells, or PBMCs provided the cDNA or gDNA that served as material.

Self-reported history from a screening survey and questionnaire set each donor's cohort. Shortly before study entry, within 2 weeks, exposed participants had met a COVID-19 case. The CDR3 contains 14 residues. V trimming: 0 bases; J trimming: 7 bases; junction bases outside the gene matches: 2. Germline-derived CDR1 and CDR2 are SGHRS and YFSETQ. The protocol was immunoSEQ multiplex PCR, while the TCRdb copy is restricted to in-frame clones and leaves out a portion. This sample yields 250,000 to 300,000 clones, of which roughly 80% are seen a single time; roughly 5.3% belongs to the top ten. The specimen sequenced was PBMCs or T cells enriched from blood (not recorded which). V usage is TRBV5-1 and J usage is TRBJ1-2; 11 nucleotides line up with TRBD1. The receptor was derived from a man aged 40-55 years who had been exposed to COVID-19. CDR3 in DNA: TGCGCCAGCAGCTTGGCCGGGACAGGGGGTGGCTACACCTTC. Residues: CASSLAGTGGGYTF. Complete variable domain (other parts from reference TRBV5-1 and TRBJ1-2): KAGVTQTPRYLIKTRGQQVTLSCSPISGHRSVSWYQQTPGQGLQFLFEYFSETQRNKGNFPGRFSGRQFSNSRSEMNVSTLELGDSALYLCASSLAGTGGGYTFGSGTRLTVV.